What follows are 4 T cell receptor beta chains derived from one specimen sequenced in a study of patients and donors after allogeneic stem cell transplantation. TCRdb analysed the RT-PCR reads with MiXCR anew, one entry per CDR3 protein. In the table there are 190,000 or so distinct CDR3 sequences, around two fifths of which are singletons. The source material was blood, either unsorted or a sorted T cell fraction (not recorded which). The receptors come from a human donor who was either an allogeneic HSCT recipient or a stem cell or donor lymphocyte infusion donor (not recorded which). It is not recorded whose cells these are; they may come from a transplant donor.

The gene calls are TRBV9 and TRBJ2-3; TRBD2 agrees at 7 bases. The CDR3 has 14 amino acids. The J segment lost 0 bases and the V segment lost 5 bases, leaving 3 bases of the junction unmatched. Per germline, CDR1 SGDLS and CDR2 YYNGEE. As DNA, the CDR3 is TGTGCCAGCAGGGGAGGGGCTAGCACAGATACGCAGTATTTT. This encodes CASRGGASTDTQYF.

This chain links TRBV27 with TRBJ2-1; either TRBD1 or TRBD2 may fit D (5 bases each). V lost 3 bases, J lost 9 bases, and 12 bases lay in between. CDR3 size: 13 residues. Per germline, CDR1 MNHEY and CDR2 SMNVEV (reference sequence). CDR3 sequence: CASSFGGWGEQFF. For the CDR3, the DNA is TGTGCCAGCAGTTTTGGGGGTTGGGGTGAGCAGTTCTTC.

The chain uses TRBV4-2 and TRBJ2-3, with a weak D call TRBD2 (6 bases). Trimming cost V 0 bases and J 4 bases, with 14 bases left between them. The CDR3 length is 16 residues. Germline-derived CDR1 and CDR2 are LGHNA and YNFKEQ. CDR3 sequence reads: CASSQEGRGQADTQYF. CDR3 bases: TGTGCCAGCAGCCAAGAGGGGCGGGGCCAGGCAGATACGCAGTATTTT.

The sample holds many counts of this clonotype. The rearrangement uses TRBV28 and TRBJ1-3, with 7 nucleotides matching TRBD1. This CDR3 contains 14 residues. Germline CDR1 reads MDHEN; CDR2 reads SYDVKM. V lost 8 bases and J lost 3; bases outside the gene matches: 7. The CDR3 reads CASRGGGRGNTIYF. For the CDR3, the DNA is TGTGCCAGCCGAGGAGGGGGCCGTGGAAACACCATATATTTT.